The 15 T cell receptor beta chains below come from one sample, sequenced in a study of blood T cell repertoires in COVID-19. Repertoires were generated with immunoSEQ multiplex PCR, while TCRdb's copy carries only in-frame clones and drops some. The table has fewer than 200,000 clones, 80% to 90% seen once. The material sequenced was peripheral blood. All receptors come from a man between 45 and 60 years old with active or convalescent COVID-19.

The CDR3 reads CSVVLGSSYEQYF. For the CDR3, the DNA is TGCAGCGTTGTGTTAGGGAGCTCCTACGAGCAGTACTTC. The chain employs TRBV29-1 and TRBJ2-7; a weak D match, TRBD2 (5 bases). V was trimmed by 4 bases and J by 0 bases, leaving 10 bases between them. This CDR3 is 13 amino acids long. The germline CDR1 and CDR2 sequences are SQVTM and ANQGSEA.

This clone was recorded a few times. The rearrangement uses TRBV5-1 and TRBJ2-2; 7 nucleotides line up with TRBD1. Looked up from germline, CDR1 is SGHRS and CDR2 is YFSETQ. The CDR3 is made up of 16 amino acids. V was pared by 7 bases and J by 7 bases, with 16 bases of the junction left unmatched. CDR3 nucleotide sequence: TGCGCCAGCGAACCCGAGGGGGCCCTAGTGAACGGGGAGCTGTTTTTT. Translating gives CASEPEGALVNGELFF.

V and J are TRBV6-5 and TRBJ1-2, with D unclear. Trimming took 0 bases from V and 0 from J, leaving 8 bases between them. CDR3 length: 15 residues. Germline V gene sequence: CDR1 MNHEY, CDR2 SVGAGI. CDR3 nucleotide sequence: TGTGCCAGCAGTTACTCCCCGAGAGCTAACTATGGCTACACCTTC. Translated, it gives CASSYSPRANYGYTF.

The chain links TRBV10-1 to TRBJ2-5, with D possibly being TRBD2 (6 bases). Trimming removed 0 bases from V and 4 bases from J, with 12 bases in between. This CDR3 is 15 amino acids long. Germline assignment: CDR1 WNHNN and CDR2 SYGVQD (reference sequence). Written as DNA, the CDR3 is TGCGCCAGCAGTGAGTCGGGCCAGGGAGGAGAGACCCAGTACTTC. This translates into CASSESGQGGETQYF.

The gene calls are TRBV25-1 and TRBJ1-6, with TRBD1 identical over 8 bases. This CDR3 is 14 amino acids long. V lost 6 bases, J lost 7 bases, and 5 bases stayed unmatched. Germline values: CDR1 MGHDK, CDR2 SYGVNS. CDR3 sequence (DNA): TGTGCCAGCAGGCAGACAGGGGAAAATTCACCCCTCCACTTT. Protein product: CASRQTGENSPLHF.

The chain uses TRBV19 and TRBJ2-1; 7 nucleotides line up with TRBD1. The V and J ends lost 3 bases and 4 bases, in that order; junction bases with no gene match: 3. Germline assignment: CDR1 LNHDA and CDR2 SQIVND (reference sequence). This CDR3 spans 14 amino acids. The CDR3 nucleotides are TGTGCCAGTAGTATCGCACAGGGGTACAATGAGCAGTTCTTC. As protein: CASSIAQGYNEQFF.

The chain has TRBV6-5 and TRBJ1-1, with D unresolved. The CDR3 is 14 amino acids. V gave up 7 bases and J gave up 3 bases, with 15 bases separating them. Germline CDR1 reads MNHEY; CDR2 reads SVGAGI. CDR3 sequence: CASNSLRLDTEAFF. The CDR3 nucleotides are TGTGCCAGCAACAGTTTAAGGTTGGACACTGAAGCTTTCTTT.

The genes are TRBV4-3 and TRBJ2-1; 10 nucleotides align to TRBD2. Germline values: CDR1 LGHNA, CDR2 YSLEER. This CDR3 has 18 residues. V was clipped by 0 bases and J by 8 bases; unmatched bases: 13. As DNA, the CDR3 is TGCGCCAGCAGCCAAGATCTGGCTAGCGGGGGAAGTCGGGATGAGCAGTTCTTC. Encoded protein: CASSQDLASGGSRDEQFF.

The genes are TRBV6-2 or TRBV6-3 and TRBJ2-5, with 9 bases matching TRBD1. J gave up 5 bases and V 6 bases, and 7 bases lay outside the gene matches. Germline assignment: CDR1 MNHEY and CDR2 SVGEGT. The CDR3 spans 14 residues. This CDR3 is CASSLQGAGETQYF. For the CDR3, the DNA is TGTGCCAGCAGCCTACAGGGGGCTGGTGAGACCCAGTACTTC.

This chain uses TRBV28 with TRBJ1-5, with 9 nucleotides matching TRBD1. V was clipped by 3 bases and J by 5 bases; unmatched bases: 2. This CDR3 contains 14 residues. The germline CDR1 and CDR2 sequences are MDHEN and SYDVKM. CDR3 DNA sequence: TGTGCCAGCAGTTTGGGGACAGGGCATCAGCCCCAGCATTTT. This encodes CASSLGTGHQPQHF.

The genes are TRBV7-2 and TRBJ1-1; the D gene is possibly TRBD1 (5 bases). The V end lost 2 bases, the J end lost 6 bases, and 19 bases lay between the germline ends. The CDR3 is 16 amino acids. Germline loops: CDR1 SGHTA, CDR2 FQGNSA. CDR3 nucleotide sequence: TGTGCCAGCAGCTTATCAGGCGGAGGGGATGTCGCTGAAGCTTTCTTT. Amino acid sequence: CASSLSGGGDVAEAFF.

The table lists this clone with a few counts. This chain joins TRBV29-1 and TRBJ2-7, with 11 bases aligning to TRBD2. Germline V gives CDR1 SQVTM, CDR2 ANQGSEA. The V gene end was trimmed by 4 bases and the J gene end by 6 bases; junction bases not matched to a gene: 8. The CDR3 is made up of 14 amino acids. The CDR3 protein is CSVVLAGVPLEQYF. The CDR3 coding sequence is TGCAGCGTTGTACTAGCGGGAGTTCCCCTCGAGCAGTACTTC.

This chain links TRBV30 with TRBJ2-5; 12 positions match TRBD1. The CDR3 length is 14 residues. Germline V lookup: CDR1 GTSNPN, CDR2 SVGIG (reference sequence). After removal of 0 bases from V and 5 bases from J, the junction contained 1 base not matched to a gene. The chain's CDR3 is CAWSVGQGAETQYF. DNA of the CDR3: TGTGCCTGGAGTGTGGGACAGGGGGCTGAGACCCAGTACTTC.

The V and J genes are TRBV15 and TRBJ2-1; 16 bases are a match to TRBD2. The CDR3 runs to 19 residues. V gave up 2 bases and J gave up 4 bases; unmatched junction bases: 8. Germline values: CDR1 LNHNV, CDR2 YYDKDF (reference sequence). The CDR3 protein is CATSRPGLAGGPAYNEQFF. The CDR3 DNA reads TGTGCCACCAGCAGACCGGGACTAGCGGGAGGGCCGGCGTACAATGAGCAGTTCTTC.

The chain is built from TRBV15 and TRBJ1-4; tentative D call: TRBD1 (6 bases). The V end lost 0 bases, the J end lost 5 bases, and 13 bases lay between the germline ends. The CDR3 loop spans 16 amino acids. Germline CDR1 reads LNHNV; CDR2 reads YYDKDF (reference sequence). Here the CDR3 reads CATSRDPTGANEKLFF. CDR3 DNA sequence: TGTGCCACCAGCAGAGATCCGACAGGTGCAAATGAAAAACTGTTTTTT.